The clone carrying this T cell receptor beta chain was counted many times. V lost 1 base, J lost 7 bases, and 14 bases lay in between. The V gene's germline CDR1 is MGHRA and CDR2 YSYEKL. The CDR3 extends over 14 amino acids. This entry comes from a study of Graves' ophthalmopathy and Graves' hyperthyroidism. CDR3 regions of TCR beta were amplified from RNA transcripts. The first round was an RT-PCR with HTBI primers, and the second round was a multiplex PCR. Using its own MiXCR run on the multiplex PCR reads, TCRdb lists one record per CDR3 protein. This sample yields about 340,000 distinct CDR3 sequences, of which roughly a sixth are seen a single time; approximately 13% belongs to the top ten.

The chain links TRBV4-1 to TRBJ2-7; D is ambiguous. Sequenced: peripheral blood. This receptor was taken from an adult man with Graves' ophthalmopathy. In DNA form, the CDR3 reads TGCGCCAGCAGCCAAGTTTTGGGTTTTGATGAGCAGTACTTC. This translates into CASSQVLGFDEQYF.